The following is a T cell receptor (beta chain) sequence with its context. Its antigen remains unknown. This record comes from a study of T cell responses to AZD1222 COVID-19 vaccine. Study results and limitations: Donors in the cohort were predominantly white British and more often female, and clonal diversity was possibly underestimated.

Profiled with immunoSEQ multiplex PCR; TCRdb holds only in-frame clones, not every one. Among 85,000 to 100,000 clones, 80% to 90% were seen once, and the ten largest hold about a tenth. Specimen: peripheral blood, collected on day 0 of AZD1222 vaccination. This sequence originates from an adult in good health.

The DNA for the CDR3 is TGTGCCAGCAGCTTTACAGGGCCCCCTTCCTACGAGCAGTACTTC. This translates into CASSFTGPPSYEQYF. The chain uses TRBV7-2 and TRBJ2-7, with D possibly TRBD1 on 6 matching bases. With 3 bases removed from V and 1 base from J, the gap between germline ends came to 13 bases. Germline assignment: CDR1 SGHTA and CDR2 FQGNSA. The CDR3 runs to 15 residues.